This T cell receptor beta chain emerged from a study of control samples from healthy donors and cancer patients. The V and J ends lost 11 bases and 0 bases, in that order; junction bases with no gene match: 1. The V gene's germline CDR1 is MNHEY and CDR2 SVGAGI. The CDR3 has 13 residues. Produced via immunoSEQ multiplex PCR; TCRdb's table is partial and in-frame only. The sample gives some 120,000 clones, 93% of which show up once; around 2.5% is in the top ten. The sequenced sample was blood. The sequence came from a man aged 30 to 39 in good health. This chain connects TRBV6-5 to TRBJ2-2; TRBD2 matches 9 bases. The CDR3 nucleotides are TGTGCCGCGGGGGGGCCGAACACCGGGGAGCTGTTTTTT. Amino acids: CAAGGPNTGELFF.